The clone carrying this T cell receptor beta chain was observed a handful of times. Its antigen is not identified. The data were obtained in a study of T-cell reconstitution after alpha-beta-depleted transplantation in children. Using unique molecular identifiers, the investigators prepared the TCRbeta library. MiXCR, applied by TCRdb to the PCR reads, yields one record per CDR3 protein. The data contain fewer than 700,000 distinct CDR3 sequences, 13% of them singletons. Study-wide results and caveats: One year post-transplant, T-cell counts and diversity were largely derived from T cells produced anew.

CDR1 SGHRS and CDR2 YFSETQ come from the germline V gene. This CDR3 spans 12 amino acids. V was pared by 2 bases and J by 7 bases, with 1 base of the junction left unmatched. The sequence was obtained from a male patient aged 10-17 years who had a stem cell transplant for acute myeloid leukemia, so the T cells may come from the graft donor. This sequence joins TRBV5-1 and TRBJ2-3, with 7 bases matching TRBD2. The source was PBMCs, mostly from graft donor cells, collected 360 days after TCRalphabeta/CD19-depleted stem cell transplant. For the CDR3, the DNA is TGCGCCAGCAGCTTAAGCGGGAATACGCAGTATTTT. Protein: CASSLSGNTQYF.